This T cell receptor (beta chain) was identified during a study of glioma-infiltrating T cells after dendritic cell vaccination. This table comes from immunoSEQ multiplex PCR, and its TCRdb copy is limited to in-frame clones, with some not included. The sample lists about 100,000 clones; 75% to 85% were seen once. The sequencing here drew on blood, taken before dendritic cell vaccination. This sequence originates from a human donor with glioblastoma.

CDR3 in amino acids: CAAQGGGNQPQHF. DNA for the CDR3: TGTGCCGCCCAGGGCGGCGGCAATCAGCCCCAGCATTTT. The chain joins TRBV28 to TRBJ1-5, with a weak D call TRBD1 (5 bases). Trimming left V 11 bases short and J 2 bases short, with 13 bases between. Germline-derived CDR1 and CDR2 are MDHEN and SYDVKM. The CDR3 loop spans 13 amino acids.